The rows below give T cell receptor beta chains drawn from one sample of a study of blood T cell repertoires in COVID-19. Produced via immunoSEQ multiplex PCR; TCRdb's table is partial and in-frame only. Among some 70,000 clones listed, less than 90% were seen once. The sequenced sample consisted of peripheral blood. The receptors were sampled from a man aged 45-65 years with COVID-19, enrolled during active disease. Both conserved end residues are trimmed from each CDR3. Fields, in order: J gene, CDR3 length, V gene, CDR3 protein.

TRBJ2-3	9	TRBV3-1/TRBV3-2	ASSSRGTQY
TRBJ2-7	9	TRBV6-2/TRBV6-3	ASSSAYEQY
TRBJ1-5	13	TRBV15	ATSREGGGNQPQH
TRBJ2-2	10	TRBV9	ASSVAFGELF
TRBJ2-2	14	TRBV19	ASMLAGSSNTGELF
TRBJ1-5	13	TRBV6-2/TRBV6-3	ASSPRGRGFRPQH
TRBJ2-7	11	TRBV6-5	ASSSGRRDEQY
TRBJ2-7	11	TRBV30	AWGRDRGREQY
TRBJ1-3	12	TRBV7-9	ASSLGPLGNTIY
TRBJ2-2	12	TRBV7-2	ASGGLAGTGELF
TRBJ1-1	10	TRBV29-1	SVAIRGTEAF
TRBJ1-1	12	TRBV28	ASSRRQGRTEAF
TRBJ2-1	13	TRBV6-6	ASRDSPLKNNEQF
TRBJ1-1	13	TRBV3-1/TRBV3-2	ASSRPGQMNTEAF
TRBJ2-1	13	TRBV11-2	ASSSSGISWDEQF
TRBJ2-4	14	TRBV9	ASSAGQGEWGNIQY
TRBJ2-7	11	TRBV28	ASRQRTGYEQY
TRBJ2-5	12	TRBV5-5	ASSLGAVWETQY
TRBJ1-2	12	TRBV3-1/TRBV3-2	ASSQGLPKSGYT
TRBJ2-2	11	TRBV7-6	ASSSLNTGELF
TRBJ1-5	13	TRBV6-5	ASTPQGHSGQPQH
TRBJ2-5	17	TRBV7-3	ASSLTWGLAGGPRETQY
TRBJ2-6	13	TRBV5-1	ASRVAGDGANVLT
TRBJ2-1	13	TRBV28	ASSLGRETYNEQF
TRBJ2-3	13	TRBV7-7	ASSSGPRVSDTQY
TRBJ2-7	10	TRBV27	ASTDRSYEQY
TRBJ2-1	10	TRBV12-3/TRBV12-4	ASSWSYNEQF
TRBJ2-1	12	TRBV2	ASSGRGMFSEQF
TRBJ2-1	13	TRBV29-1	SVAGTPSSYNEQF
TRBJ2-2	13	TRBV6-6	ASSYSKQNTGELF
TRBJ2-7	15	TRBV4-2	ASSQEVRASGRAQQY
TRBJ1-2	13	TRBV28	ASSFQGRRSYGYT
TRBJ2-3	12	TRBV28	ASRPRGSTDTQY
TRBJ2-7	13	TRBV2	ASSDGTGGGYEQY
TRBJ1-4	11	TRBV6-1	ASSDRVGEKLF
TRBJ1-3	13	TRBV3-1/TRBV3-2	ASSPSGANTKGIY
TRBJ1-6	14	TRBV27	ASSSKPPSQGSPLH
TRBJ2-1	10	TRBV9	ASPGGLNEQF
TRBJ2-2	13	TRBV11-3	ASSQVGGDTGELF
TRBJ2-1	13	TRBV16	ASSRAGQGLDEQF
TRBJ2-6	13	TRBV5-4	ASSFYGSGANVLT
TRBJ2-1	11	TRBV19	ASSISRGNEQF
TRBJ1-1	12	TRBV30	AWSRRGVWTEAF
TRBJ1-1	11	TRBV7-9	ASSPRQITEAF
TRBJ1-1	11	TRBV27	ASRGRENTEAF
TRBJ2-2	14	TRBV13	ASSLRIAGVHGELF
TRBJ1-2	10	TRBV19	ASSRSGSGYT
TRBJ2-7	18	TRBV12-2	ASRFRTGASSGSRVDEQY
TRBJ1-2	13	TRBV4-3	ASSQEVTGHSGYT
TRBJ2-7	12	TRBV5-1	ASAEDRGFWEQY
TRBJ1-2	12	TRBV7-2	ASQLQGHLYGYT
TRBJ1-5	13	TRBV28	ASRMAGQGNQPQH
TRBJ1-5	13	TRBV28	ASSLVGQANQPQH
TRBJ2-1	16	TRBV19	ASSTRPTGRRSYNEQF
TRBJ2-1	13	TRBV7-2	ASSPGLAGGYEQF
TRBJ2-3	15	TRBV24-1	ATSDGGTSGSPDTQY
TRBJ2-5	11	TRBV3-1/TRBV3-2	ASSLPLEETQY
TRBJ1-2	13	TRBV2	ASKRDRGEGYGYT
TRBJ2-1	11	TRBV11-3	ASSFRWEGRQF